These T cell receptor beta chains were read from a single sample in a study of regulatory T cells in long-lasting Graves disease. One entry per CDR3 protein, called by TCRdb with MiXCR from the multiplex PCR reads. Of fewer than 550,000 distinct CDR3 sequences listed, 15% to 20% were seen once; the top ten hold around 23%. These data also featured in a second study, about T cells in Graves' hyperthyroidism and ophthalmopathy.

The material sequenced was peripheral blood mononuclear cells (PBMCs), taken at new diagnosis, from a patient treated with antithyroid drugs. The receptors here all came from a woman in her late teens or twenties with Graves disease. Each CDR3 is given with its conserved first and last residue. Each record gives: J gene, V gene, D gene, clone size, CDR3 protein, CDR3 DNA. D genes are given only for firm matches. Not all rows give a size; the values are once, few, many and, for expanded clones, a class.

>TRBJ2-3|TRBV7-9|NA|NA
CASSINREEDTQYF
TGTGCCAGCAGCATAAACAGGGAGGAGGATACGCAGTATTTT
>TRBJ1-5|TRBV24-1|NA|many
CATSDNNQPQHF
TGTGCCACCAGTGATAACAATCAGCCCCAGCATTTT
>TRBJ1-2|TRBV27|NA|many
CASSLSAPAGEVYGYTF
TGTGCCAGCAGTTTATCGGCCCCCGCAGGGGAGGTCTATGGCTACACCTTC
>TRBJ2-1|TRBV11-2|TRBD2|many
CASSFQVGAGGNNEQFF
TGTGCCAGCAGCTTCCAGGTGGGGGCGGGAGGAAACAATGAGCAGTTCTTC
>TRBJ1-3|TRBV6-1|NA|few
CASRTQLQGSMGNTIYF
TGTGCCAGCAGAACACAACTACAGGGCTCGATGGGGAACACCATATATTTT
>TRBJ2-7|TRBV7-2|NA|many
CASSQGLGSSYEQYF
TGTGCCAGCAGCCAAGGACTGGGGAGCTCCTACGAGCAGTACTTC
>TRBJ2-1|TRBV5-1|TRBD2|many
CASSSPSLGGRQNEQFF
TGCGCCAGCAGCTCACCGTCCTTGGGCGGGAGACAGAATGAGCAGTTCTTC
>TRBJ2-7|TRBV6-2/TRBV6-3|TRBD1|many
CASSDGTGMDEQYF
TGTGCCAGCAGTGACGGGACAGGGATGGACGAGCAGTACTTC
>TRBJ2-1|TRBV9|NA|NA
CASSVGQGGNEQFF
TGTGCCAGCAGCGTGGGGCAGGGCGGGAATGAGCAGTTCTTC
>TRBJ2-7|TRBV27|TRBD2|few
CASSLSGRVYEQYF
TGTGCCAGCAGTTTGAGCGGGAGAGTTTACGAGCAGTACTTC
>TRBJ2-7|TRBV2|NA|NA
CASRAGGPDEQYF
TGTGCCAGCAGGGCTGGGGGACCGGACGAGCAGTACTTC
>TRBJ2-1|TRBV3-1|NA|many
CASSTVGFNEQFF
TGTGCCAGCAGCACCGTTGGGTTCAATGAGCAGTTCTTC
>TRBJ2-2|TRBV7-2|NA|NA
CASSPQTSGELFF
TGTGCCAGCAGCCCGCAGACTTCTGGGGAGCTGTTTTTT
>TRBJ2-3|TRBV6-1|TRBD2|NA
CASTYSGIKNTDTQYF
TGTGCCAGCACCTACAGCGGGATTAAGAACACAGATACGCAGTATTTT
>TRBJ1-3|TRBV7-2|NA|many
CASSLARLSGNTIYF
TGTGCCAGCAGCTTAGCGCGGCTATCTGGAAACACCATATATTTT
>TRBJ2-5|TRBV28|NA|NA
CASSLVSPRAQYF
TGTGCCAGCAGTTTGGTTTCGCCACGGGCCCAGTACTTC
>TRBJ1-1|TRBV6-1|NA|many
CASSRGRIEAFF
TGTGCCAGCAGTCGGGGACGGATCGAAGCTTTCTTT
>TRBJ2-1|TRBV5-4|TRBD2|NA
CASSLGLAISYNEQFF
TGTGCCAGCAGCTTGGGACTAGCCATCTCCTACAATGAGCAGTTCTTC
>TRBJ2-4|TRBV6-2/TRBV6-3|NA|few
CASSEKTTIAKNIQYF
TGTGCCAGCAGTGAAAAGACTACTATAGCCAAAAACATTCAGTACTTC
>TRBJ1-5|TRBV11-2|NA|NA
CASSLDPWGNQPQHF
TGTGCCAGCAGCTTAGACCCCTGGGGGAATCAGCCCCAGCATTTT
>TRBJ2-5|TRBV4-1|NA|few
CASSQEGTGVETQYF
TGCGCCAGCAGCCAAGAAGGCACGGGTGTTGAGACCCAGTACTTC
>TRBJ1-2|TRBV7-2|NA|NA
CASSISRENYGYTF
TGTGCCAGCAGCATCTCCAGGGAAAACTATGGCTACACCTTC
>TRBJ2-5|TRBV3-1|TRBD1|NA
CASSRGQGPVETQYF
TGTGCCAGCAGCCGCGGACAGGGTCCCGTGGAGACCCAGTACTTC
>TRBJ1-2|TRBV5-1|NA|many
CASSFGAPTYGYTF
TGCGCCAGCAGCTTTGGGGCGCCGACTTACGGCTACACCTTC
>TRBJ2-1|TRBV2|TRBD2|many
CASKGLAGVEQFF
TGTGCCAGCAAAGGACTAGCGGGAGTTGAGCAGTTCTTC
>TRBJ2-3|TRBV18|NA|many
CASSPPVSYRADTQYF
TGTGCCAGCTCACCACCGGTCTCCTACCGGGCAGATACGCAGTATTTT
>TRBJ1-1|TRBV6-5|NA|few
CASSYSTSEAFF
TGTGCCAGCAGTTACTCGACAAGCGAAGCTTTCTTT
>TRBJ1-1|TRBV5-1|NA|once
CASSLAQRANTEAFF
TGCGCCAGCAGCTTGGCCCAAAGGGCGAACACTGAAGCTTTCTTT
>TRBJ2-5|TRBV3-1|TRBD2|few
CASSTRSGRALVETQYF
TGTGCCAGCAGCACCCGTAGCGGGAGGGCCCTTGTGGAGACCCAGTACTTC
>TRBJ2-7|TRBV6-5|TRBD2|many
CASSYSRTSSNEQYF
TGTGCCAGCAGTTACTCGAGGACTAGCTCCAACGAGCAGTACTTC
>TRBJ2-1|TRBV11-2|TRBD2|NA
CASSLAPGGLAELNEQFF
TGTGCCAGCAGCTTAGCCCCTGGGGGACTAGCGGAACTAAATGAGCAGTTCTTC
>TRBJ1-2|TRBV18|TRBD1|many
CASDTNRGSYGYTF
TGTGCCAGCGACACCAACAGGGGATCTTATGGCTACACCTTC
>TRBJ2-1|TRBV7-3|TRBD2|NA
CASSLVAGGMDEQFF
TGTGCCAGCAGCTTAGTAGCGGGAGGGATGGATGAGCAGTTCTTC
>TRBJ2-1|TRBV6-1|TRBD2|NA
CASSSGGVYNEQFF
TGTGCCAGCAGCTCCGGGGGGGTTTACAATGAGCAGTTCTTC
>TRBJ2-3|TRBV15|NA|NA
CATSRDFVPSTDTQYF
TGTGCCACCAGCAGAGATTTCGTTCCTAGCACAGATACGCAGTATTTT
>TRBJ2-1|TRBV3-1|NA|many
CASSQRTPNEQFF
TGTGCCAGCAGCCAACGGACACCCAATGAGCAGTTCTTC